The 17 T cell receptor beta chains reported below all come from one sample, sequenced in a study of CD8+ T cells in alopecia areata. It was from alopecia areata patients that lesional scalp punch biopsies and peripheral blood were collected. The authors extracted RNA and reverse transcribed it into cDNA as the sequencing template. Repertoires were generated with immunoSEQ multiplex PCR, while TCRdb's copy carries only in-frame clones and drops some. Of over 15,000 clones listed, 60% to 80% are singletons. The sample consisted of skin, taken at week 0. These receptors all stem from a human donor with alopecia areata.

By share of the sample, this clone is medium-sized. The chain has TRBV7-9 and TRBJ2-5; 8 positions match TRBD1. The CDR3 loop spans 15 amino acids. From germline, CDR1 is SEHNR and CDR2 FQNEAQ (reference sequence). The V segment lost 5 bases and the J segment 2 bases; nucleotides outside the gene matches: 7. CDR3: CASSRFGQGQETQYF. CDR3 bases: TGTGCCAGCAGCCGTTTCGGACAGGGACAAGAGACCCAGTACTTC.

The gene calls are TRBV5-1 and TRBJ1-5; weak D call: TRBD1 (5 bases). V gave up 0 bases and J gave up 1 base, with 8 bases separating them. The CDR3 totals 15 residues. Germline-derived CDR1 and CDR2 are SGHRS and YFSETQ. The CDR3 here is CASSLGGTSNQPQHF. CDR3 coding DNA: TGCGCCAGCAGCTTGGGAGGGACCAGCAATCAGCCCCAGCATTTT.

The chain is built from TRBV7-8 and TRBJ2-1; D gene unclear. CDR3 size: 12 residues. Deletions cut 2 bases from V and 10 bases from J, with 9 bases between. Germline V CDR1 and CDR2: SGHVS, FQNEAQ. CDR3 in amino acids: CASSLLGKEQFF. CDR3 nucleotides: TGTGCCAGCAGCTTACTGGGTAAGGAGCAGTTCTTC.

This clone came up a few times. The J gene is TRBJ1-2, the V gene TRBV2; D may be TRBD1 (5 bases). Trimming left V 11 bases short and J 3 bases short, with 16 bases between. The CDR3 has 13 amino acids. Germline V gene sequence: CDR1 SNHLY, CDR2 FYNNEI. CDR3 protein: CAGGTQQHYGYTF. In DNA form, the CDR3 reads TGTGCCGGCGGGACCCAACAACACTATGGCTACACCTTC.

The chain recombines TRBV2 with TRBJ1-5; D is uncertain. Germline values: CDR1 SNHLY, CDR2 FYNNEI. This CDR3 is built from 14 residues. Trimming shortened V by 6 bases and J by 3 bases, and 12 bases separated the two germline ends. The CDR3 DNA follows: TGTGCCAGCAGCTTGGGAGAGAACAATCAGCCCCAGCATTTT. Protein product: CASSLGENNQPQHF.

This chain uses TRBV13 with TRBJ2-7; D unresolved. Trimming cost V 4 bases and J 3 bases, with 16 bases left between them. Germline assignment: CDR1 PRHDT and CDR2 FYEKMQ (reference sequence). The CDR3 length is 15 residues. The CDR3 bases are TGTGCCAGCAGCTCATCCAAAAAGGGTAGCTACGAGCAGTACTTC. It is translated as CASSSSKKGSYEQYF.

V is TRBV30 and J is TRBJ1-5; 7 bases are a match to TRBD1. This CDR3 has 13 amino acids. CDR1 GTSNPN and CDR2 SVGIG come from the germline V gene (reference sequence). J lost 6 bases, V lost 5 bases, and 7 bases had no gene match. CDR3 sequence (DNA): TGTGCCTGGGCAACAGGGGCCGGTCAGCCCCAGCATTTT. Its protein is CAWATGAGQPQHF.

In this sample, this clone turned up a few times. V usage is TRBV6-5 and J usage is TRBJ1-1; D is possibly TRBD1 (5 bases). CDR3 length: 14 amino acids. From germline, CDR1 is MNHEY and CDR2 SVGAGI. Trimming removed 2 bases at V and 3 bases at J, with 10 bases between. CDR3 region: CASSYSGGDTEAFF. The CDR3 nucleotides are TGTGCCAGCAGTTACAGTGGGGGGGACACTGAAGCTTTCTTT.

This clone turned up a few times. The CDR3 is CASSTADRWNTEAFF. CDR3 coding DNA: TGTGCCAGTAGTACCGCTGACAGGTGGAACACTGAAGCTTTCTTT. The genes are TRBV19 and TRBJ1-1; D possibly corresponds to TRBD1 (6 bases). The CDR3 is made up of 15 amino acids. CDR1 is LNHDA, CDR2 SQIVND, per germline (reference sequence). V lost 4 bases, J lost 1 base, and 13 bases lay in between.

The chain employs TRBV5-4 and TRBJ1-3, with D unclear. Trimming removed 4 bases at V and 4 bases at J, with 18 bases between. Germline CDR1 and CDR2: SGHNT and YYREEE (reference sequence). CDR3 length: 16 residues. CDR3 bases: TGTGCCAGCAGCCCCGAAGCCGTGACAAGCGGAAACACCATATATTTT. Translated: CASSPEAVTSGNTIYF.

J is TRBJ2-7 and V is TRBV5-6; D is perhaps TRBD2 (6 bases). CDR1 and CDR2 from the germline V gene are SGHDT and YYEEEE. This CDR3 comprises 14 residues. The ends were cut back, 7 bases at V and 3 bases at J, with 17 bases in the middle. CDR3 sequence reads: CASQLRGSNYEQYF. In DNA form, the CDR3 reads TGTGCCAGCCAGCTTCGGGGGTCCAACTACGAGCAGTACTTC.

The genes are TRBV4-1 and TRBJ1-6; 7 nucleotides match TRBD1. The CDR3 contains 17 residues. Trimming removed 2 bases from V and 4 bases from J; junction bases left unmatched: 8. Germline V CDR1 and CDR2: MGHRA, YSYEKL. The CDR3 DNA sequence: TGCGCCAGCAGCCAACCCGACAGGGCCCCTTATAATTCACCCCTCCACTTT. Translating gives CASSQPDRAPYNSPLHF.

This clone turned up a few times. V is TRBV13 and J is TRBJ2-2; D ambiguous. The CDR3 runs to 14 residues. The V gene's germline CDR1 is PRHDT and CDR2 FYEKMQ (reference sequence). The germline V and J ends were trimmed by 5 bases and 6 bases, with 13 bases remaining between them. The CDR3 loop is CASSLGPKPGELFF. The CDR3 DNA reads TGTGCCAGCAGCCTCGGGCCCAAGCCCGGGGAGCTGTTTTTT.

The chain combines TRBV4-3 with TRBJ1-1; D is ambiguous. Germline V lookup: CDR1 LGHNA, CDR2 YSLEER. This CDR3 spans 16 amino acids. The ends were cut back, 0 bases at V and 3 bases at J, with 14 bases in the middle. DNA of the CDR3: TGCGCCAGCAGCCAAGAAGGTCGGCAAGGCCACACTGAAGCTTTCTTT. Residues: CASSQEGRQGHTEAFF.

The CDR3 region is CASSFQPDSYNSPLHF. The CDR3 DNA reads TGCGCCAGCAGCTTCCAGCCGGACTCCTATAATTCACCCCTCCACTTT. This chain links TRBV5-1 with TRBJ1-6; no reliable D call. CDR3 length equals 16 residues. Germline CDR1 reads SGHRS; CDR2 reads YFSETQ. Deletions cut 2 bases from V and 0 bases from J, with 9 bases between.

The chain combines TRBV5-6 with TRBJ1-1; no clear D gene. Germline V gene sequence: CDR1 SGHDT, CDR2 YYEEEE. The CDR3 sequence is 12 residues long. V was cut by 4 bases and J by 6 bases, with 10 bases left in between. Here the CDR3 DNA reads TGTGCCAGCAGCCCCGGACGGGCTGAAGCTTTCTTT. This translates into CASSPGRAEAFF.

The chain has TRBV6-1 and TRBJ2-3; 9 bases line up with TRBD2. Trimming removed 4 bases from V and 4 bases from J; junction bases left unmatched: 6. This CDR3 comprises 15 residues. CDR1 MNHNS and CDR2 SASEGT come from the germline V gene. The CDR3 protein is CASSGMAGGPDTQYF. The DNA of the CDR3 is TGTGCCAGCAGTGGTATGGCGGGGGGGCCAGATACGCAGTATTTT.